A selection of T cell receptor beta chains follows, all from one sample in a study of beta chain features in type 1 diabetes. Using immunoSEQ multiplex PCR, the repertoire was profiled, and TCRdb retains in-frame clones only, with some absent. The profile shows fewer than 350,000 clones, about 18% of them singletons. The material sequenced was naive CD4+ T cells from blood. The receptors here all came from a woman in her late teens or twenties in good health. Both conserved end residues are part of each CDR3. Fields, in order: J gene, clone size, V gene, D gene, CDR3 DNA, CDR3 protein. A D gene is named only where the DNA matches it firmly. Expanded clones get a size class; other rows say once, few or many, or leave the size out.

j_call: TRBJ1-1; clone_size: few; v_call: TRBV7-2; d_call: -; cdr3_nt: TGTGCCAGCAGCCCTCGCCCCGCGAGGAACACTGAAGCTTTCTTT; cdr3_aa: CASSPRPARNTEAFF
j_call: TRBJ2-3; clone_size: -; v_call: TRBV14; d_call: -; cdr3_nt: TGTGCCAGCAGCCAAGGAGAAGGGGCGGAGACAGATACGCAGTATTTT; cdr3_aa: CASSQGEGAETDTQYF
j_call: TRBJ1-5; clone_size: few; v_call: TRBV2; d_call: TRBD1; cdr3_nt: TGTGCCAGCACCCAGGGGGCACAGCCCCAGCATTTT; cdr3_aa: CASTQGAQPQHF
j_call: TRBJ2-5; clone_size: -; v_call: TRBV9; d_call: -; cdr3_nt: TGTGCCAGCACCGGTACAGAACAAGAGACCCAGTACTTC; cdr3_aa: CASTGTEQETQYF
j_call: TRBJ2-1; clone_size: few; v_call: TRBV2; d_call: -; cdr3_nt: TGTGCCAGCTACCGGGGGGCGCTCAATGAGCAGTTCTTC; cdr3_aa: CASYRGALNEQFF
j_call: TRBJ1-1; clone_size: -; v_call: TRBV30; d_call: -; cdr3_nt: TGTGCCTGGACCGCCGGGGGTCCTGAAGCTTTCTTT; cdr3_aa: CAWTAGGPEAFF
j_call: TRBJ1-2; clone_size: -; v_call: TRBV7-9; d_call: TRBD1; cdr3_nt: TGTGCCAGCAGCTTAGCAGGGGGCTCGGACTATGGCTACACCTTC; cdr3_aa: CASSLAGGSDYGYTF
j_call: TRBJ2-3; clone_size: few; v_call: TRBV7-9; d_call: -; cdr3_nt: TGTGCCAGCAGCGCGGGGGCCAACACAGATACGCAGTATTTT; cdr3_aa: CASSAGANTDTQYF
j_call: TRBJ2-1; clone_size: few; v_call: TRBV6-6; d_call: TRBD2; cdr3_nt: TGTGCCAGCAGCCCTCTAGCGGGGCCGTACAATGAGCAGTTCTTC; cdr3_aa: CASSPLAGPYNEQFF
j_call: TRBJ1-2; clone_size: few; v_call: TRBV30; d_call: TRBD1; cdr3_nt: TGTGCCTGGACTGCAGGGGGCATTATTAACTATGGCTACACCTTC; cdr3_aa: CAWTAGGIINYGYTF
j_call: TRBJ2-7; clone_size: -; v_call: TRBV20-1; d_call: TRBD1; cdr3_nt: TGCAGTGCGGACAGGGGTGGCGAGCAGTACTTC; cdr3_aa: CSADRGGEQYF
j_call: TRBJ2-7; clone_size: few; v_call: TRBV6-5; d_call: TRBD2; cdr3_nt: TGTGCCAGCAGTTACTCGCTAGCGGGAGGCTACGAGCAGTACTTC; cdr3_aa: CASSYSLAGGYEQYF
j_call: TRBJ2-1; clone_size: -; v_call: TRBV2; d_call: -; cdr3_nt: TGTGCCAGCAGTGTCCGCGCGGATAATGAGCAGTTCTTC; cdr3_aa: CASSVRADNEQFF
j_call: TRBJ1-5; clone_size: few; v_call: TRBV30; d_call: -; cdr3_nt: TGTGCCTGGAGTCGGGGAGACAATCTGGGGAATCAGCCCCAGCATTTT; cdr3_aa: CAWSRGDNLGNQPQHF
j_call: TRBJ2-2; clone_size: -; v_call: TRBV27; d_call: -; cdr3_nt: TGTGCCAGCAGTTTCGACACCGGGGAGCTGTTTTTT; cdr3_aa: CASSFDTGELFF
j_call: TRBJ2-7; clone_size: -; v_call: TRBV5-1; d_call: -; cdr3_nt: TGCGCCAGCAGCCTAGACGGATACGAGCAGTACTTC; cdr3_aa: CASSLDGYEQYF
j_call: TRBJ2-7; clone_size: few; v_call: TRBV4-1; d_call: -; cdr3_nt: TGCGCCAGCAGCCAGGCGGATGCCTACGAGCAGTACTTC; cdr3_aa: CASSQADAYEQYF
j_call: TRBJ2-7; clone_size: -; v_call: TRBV25-1; d_call: -; cdr3_nt: TGTGCCAGCAGCGCCATCCAGGGGATAGCCTACGAGCAGTACTTC; cdr3_aa: CASSAIQGIAYEQYF
j_call: TRBJ2-1; clone_size: -; v_call: TRBV9; d_call: TRBD1; cdr3_nt: TGTGCCAGCAGCGCCGGGACAGGGAAGTGGAATGAGCAGTTCTTC; cdr3_aa: CASSAGTGKWNEQFF
j_call: TRBJ2-5; clone_size: -; v_call: TRBV30; d_call: TRBD2; cdr3_nt: TGTGCCTGGAGGGAAGCGGGGGGAGAGACCCAGTACTTC; cdr3_aa: CAWREAGGETQYF
j_call: TRBJ2-1; clone_size: -; v_call: TRBV5-1; d_call: -; cdr3_nt: TGCGCCTTAGGGCAGGGGCTCAAACACAATGAGCAGTTCTTC; cdr3_aa: CALGQGLKHNEQFF
j_call: TRBJ2-1; clone_size: -; v_call: TRBV7-9; d_call: TRBD2; cdr3_nt: TGTGCCAGCAGCCCTCGGGGAGGGGATTACAATGAGCAGTTCTTC; cdr3_aa: CASSPRGGDYNEQFF
j_call: TRBJ2-3; clone_size: few; v_call: TRBV9; d_call: TRBD2; cdr3_nt: TGTGCCAGCAGCCTACGGGGGACTATCACAGATACGCAGTATTTT; cdr3_aa: CASSLRGTITDTQYF
j_call: TRBJ2-1; clone_size: -; v_call: TRBV5-1; d_call: -; cdr3_nt: TGCGCCAGCAGCTATACAGGGGGGGAGGTGAATGAGCAGTTCTTC; cdr3_aa: CASSYTGGEVNEQFF
j_call: TRBJ2-6; clone_size: few; v_call: TRBV5-1; d_call: TRBD1; cdr3_nt: TGCGCCAGCAGCCCGGGACAGGGAATCCTTGGGGCCAACGTCCTGACTTTC; cdr3_aa: CASSPGQGILGANVLTF
j_call: TRBJ2-1; clone_size: few; v_call: TRBV5-4; d_call: -; cdr3_nt: TGTGCCAGCAGGTCCGGGGACTCAGGACTCGGTGAGCAGTTCTTC; cdr3_aa: CASRSGDSGLGEQFF
j_call: TRBJ2-5; clone_size: few; v_call: TRBV2; d_call: -; cdr3_nt: TGTGCCAGCAGTGAATTGGAGGGAGAGACCCAGTACTTC; cdr3_aa: CASSELEGETQYF
j_call: TRBJ1-2; clone_size: -; v_call: TRBV30; d_call: -; cdr3_nt: TGTGCCTGGAGTGTCTGGGAGAGTAACTATGGCTACACCTTC; cdr3_aa: CAWSVWESNYGYTF
j_call: TRBJ2-6; clone_size: few; v_call: TRBV7-2; d_call: -; cdr3_nt: TGTGCCAGCAGCTTAGTCGCGGATGGGGCCAACGTCCTGACTTTC; cdr3_aa: CASSLVADGANVLTF
j_call: TRBJ1-5; clone_size: -; v_call: TRBV28; d_call: TRBD1; cdr3_nt: TGTGCCAGCAGTCGGGACAGTTATAATCAGCCCCAGCATTTT; cdr3_aa: CASSRDSYNQPQHF
j_call: TRBJ2-1; clone_size: -; v_call: TRBV5-1; d_call: -; cdr3_nt: TGCGCCAGCAGCTCCCCGATCCCCGCGGGTGAGCAGTTCTTC; cdr3_aa: CASSSPIPAGEQFF
j_call: TRBJ2-3; clone_size: few; v_call: TRBV7-9; d_call: -; cdr3_nt: TGTGCCAGCAGCTACTCGACAGATACGCAGTATTTT; cdr3_aa: CASSYSTDTQYF
j_call: TRBJ2-7; clone_size: -; v_call: TRBV7-2; d_call: TRBD2; cdr3_nt: TGTGCCAGCAGCTCCTACGGGACTAGCGGGGGGGCCTACGAGCAGTACTTC; cdr3_aa: CASSSYGTSGGAYEQYF
j_call: TRBJ2-5; clone_size: -; v_call: TRBV7-7; d_call: TRBD2; cdr3_nt: TGTGCTAGCAGCCCGGGACTAGCGGGAGGAGAAGAGACCCAGTACTTC; cdr3_aa: CASSPGLAGGEETQYF
j_call: TRBJ1-2; clone_size: few; v_call: TRBV7-2; d_call: -; cdr3_nt: TGTGCCAGCAGCCTAACAGGAGTGGGGTATGGCTACACCTTC; cdr3_aa: CASSLTGVGYGYTF
j_call: TRBJ2-2; clone_size: -; v_call: TRBV6-1; d_call: -; cdr3_nt: TGTGCCAGCGCCGGGAGAACCGGGGAGCTGTTTTTT; cdr3_aa: CASAGRTGELFF
j_call: TRBJ1-6; clone_size: -; v_call: TRBV1; d_call: -; cdr3_nt: TGCACCAGTCCGGGACTCCTTTCACCCCTCCACTTT; cdr3_aa: CTSPGLLSPLHF
j_call: TRBJ2-2; clone_size: few; v_call: TRBV7-9; d_call: -; cdr3_nt: TGTGCCAGCAGCTTACTTTCGAACACCGGGGAGCTGTTTTTT; cdr3_aa: CASSLLSNTGELFF
j_call: TRBJ2-1; clone_size: -; v_call: TRBV2; d_call: TRBD2; cdr3_nt: TGTGCCAGCAGGGAAGAGCGGGAGGGCCGAAATGAGCAGTTCTTC; cdr3_aa: CASREEREGRNEQFF
j_call: TRBJ1-2; clone_size: -; v_call: TRBV15; d_call: -; cdr3_nt: TGTGCCACCCACCGGGGGGGGGCTAACTATGGCTACACCTTC; cdr3_aa: CATHRGGANYGYTF
j_call: TRBJ2-5; clone_size: few; v_call: TRBV5-6; d_call: -; cdr3_nt: TGTGCCAGCAGCTTGGCCTGGGACTCCAGAGAGACCCAGTACTTC; cdr3_aa: CASSLAWDSRETQYF
j_call: TRBJ2-3; clone_size: -; v_call: TRBV5-1; d_call: TRBD2; cdr3_nt: TGCGCCAGCAGCTCTGGACTAGCGGCTAGCACAGATACGCAGTATTTT; cdr3_aa: CASSSGLAASTDTQYF